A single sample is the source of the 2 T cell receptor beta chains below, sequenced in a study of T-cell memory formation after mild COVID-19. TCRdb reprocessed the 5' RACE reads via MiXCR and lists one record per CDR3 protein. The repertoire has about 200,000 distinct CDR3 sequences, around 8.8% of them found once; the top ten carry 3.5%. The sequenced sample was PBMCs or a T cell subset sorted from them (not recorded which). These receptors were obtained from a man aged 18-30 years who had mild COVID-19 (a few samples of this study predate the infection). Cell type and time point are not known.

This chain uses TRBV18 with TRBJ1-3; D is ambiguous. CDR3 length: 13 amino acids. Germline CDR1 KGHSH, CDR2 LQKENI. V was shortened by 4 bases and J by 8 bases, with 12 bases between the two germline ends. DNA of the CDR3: TGTGCCAGCTCACTCGAAGGCGGGGACACCATATATTTT. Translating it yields CASSLEGGDTIYF.

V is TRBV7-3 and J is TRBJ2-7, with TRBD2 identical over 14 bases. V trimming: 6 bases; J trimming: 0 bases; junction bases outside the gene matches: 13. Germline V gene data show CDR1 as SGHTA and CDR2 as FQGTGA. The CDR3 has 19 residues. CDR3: CASSTRPGLAGASSYEQYV. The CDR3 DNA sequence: TGTGCCAGCAGTACTAGACCGGGACTAGCGGGGGCCAGCTCCTACGAGCAGTACGTC.